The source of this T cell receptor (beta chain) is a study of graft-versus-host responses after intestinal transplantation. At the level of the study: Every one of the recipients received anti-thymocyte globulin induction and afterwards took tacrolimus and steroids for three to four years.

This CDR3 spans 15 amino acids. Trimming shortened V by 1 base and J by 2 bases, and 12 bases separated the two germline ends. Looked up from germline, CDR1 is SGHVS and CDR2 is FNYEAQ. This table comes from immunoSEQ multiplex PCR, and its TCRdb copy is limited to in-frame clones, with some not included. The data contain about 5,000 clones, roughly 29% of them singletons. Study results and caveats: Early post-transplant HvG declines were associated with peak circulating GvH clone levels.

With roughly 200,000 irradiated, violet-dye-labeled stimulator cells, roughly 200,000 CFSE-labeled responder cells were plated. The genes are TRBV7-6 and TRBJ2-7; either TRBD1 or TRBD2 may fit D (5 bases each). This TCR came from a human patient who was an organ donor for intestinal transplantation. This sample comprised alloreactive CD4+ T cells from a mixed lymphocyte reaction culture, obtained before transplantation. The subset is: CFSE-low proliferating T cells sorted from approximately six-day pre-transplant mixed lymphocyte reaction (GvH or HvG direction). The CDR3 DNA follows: TGTGCCAGCAGCTTAGAGAGGGACGGAACCTACGAGCAGTACTTC. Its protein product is CASSLERDGTYEQYF. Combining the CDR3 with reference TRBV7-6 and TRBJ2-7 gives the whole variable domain GAGVSQSPRYKVTKRGQDVALRCDPISGHVSLYWYRQALGQGPEFLTYFNYEAQQDKSGLPNDRFSAERPEGSISTLTIQRTEQRDSAMYRCASSLERDGTYEQYFGPGTRLTVT.